This record covers a single T cell receptor (beta chain). Its antigen is as yet unknown. The repertoire was sequenced with immunoSEQ multiplex PCR; TCRdb's copy has only in-frame clones and lacks some. The sample lists about 15,000 clones, roughly 66% occurring once. The record originates from a study of CD4+ T cells in melanoma. Findings and limits, study-wide: CD8+ T cell, macrophage and B cell function reportedly correlated with neoantigen-specific CD4+ T cells. Diverse differentiation states were reported for melanoma neoantigen-specific CD4+ T cells.

This receptor was identified in a human donor with melanoma. Sequences were obtained from cells from a culture (not recorded whether cultured in vitro).

CDR3: CAISVRGGDEQFF. The CDR3 DNA sequence: TGTGCCATCAGTGTACGGGGGGGGGATGAGCAGTTCTTC. V usage is TRBV10-3 and J usage is TRBJ2-1; 8 bases match TRBD2. The germline V gene encodes CDR1 ENHRY and CDR2 SYGVKD. The CDR3 has 13 amino acids. The V and J ends lost 4 bases and 8 bases, in that order; junction bases with no gene match: 4.